The present TCR beta chain was sequenced within a study of T cells in Graves' hyperthyroidism and ophthalmopathy. About the study: Prior to any treatment, at the point of initial diagnosis, peripheral blood was collected.

This clonotype occurred many times. Its cognate antigen is unknown. The V gene's germline CDR1 is MNHEY and CDR2 SVGEGT. CDR3 length: 11 amino acids. V lost 6 bases and J lost 4, with 7 bases in between. Whole-study findings and limits: Stable hyperthyroidism was told apart from ophthalmopathy by a model built on 13 V-J features.

Disease lasting under 3 months, a NOSPECS grade of at least 4, and a Clinical Activity Score of at least 3 were features of the ophthalmopathy patients. Amplification targeted TCR beta CDR3 regions from RNA transcripts. The HTBI primer set drove a first-round RT-PCR of the TCR CDR3. TCRdb re-called the multiplex PCR reads with MiXCR, one entry per CDR3 protein. In the table there are roughly 560,000 distinct CDR3 sequences, about 15% of which are singletons. The receptor comes from a woman between 40 and 50 years old with Graves' ophthalmopathy. The genes are TRBV6-2 or TRBV6-3 and TRBJ2-7; no clear D. The material sequenced was blood. CDR3 bases: TGTGCCAGCAGGACCAATTACGAGCAGTACTTC. Protein: CASRTNYEQYF.